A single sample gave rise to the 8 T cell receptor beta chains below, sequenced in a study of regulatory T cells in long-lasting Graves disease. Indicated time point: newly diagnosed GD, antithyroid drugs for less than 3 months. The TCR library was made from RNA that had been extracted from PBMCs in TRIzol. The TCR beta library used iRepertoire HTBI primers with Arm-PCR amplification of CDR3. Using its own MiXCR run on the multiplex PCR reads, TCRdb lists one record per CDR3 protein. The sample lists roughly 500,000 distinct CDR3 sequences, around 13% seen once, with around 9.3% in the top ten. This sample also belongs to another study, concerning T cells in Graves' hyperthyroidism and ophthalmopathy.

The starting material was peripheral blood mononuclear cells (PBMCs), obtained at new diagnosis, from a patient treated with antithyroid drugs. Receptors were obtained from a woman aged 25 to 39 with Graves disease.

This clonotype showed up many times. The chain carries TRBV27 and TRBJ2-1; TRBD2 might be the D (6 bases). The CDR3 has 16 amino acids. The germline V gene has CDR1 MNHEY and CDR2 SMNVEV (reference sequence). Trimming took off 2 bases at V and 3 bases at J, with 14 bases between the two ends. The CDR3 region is CASSLSSGEVYNEQFF. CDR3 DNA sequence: TGTGCCAGCAGTTTAAGCTCGGGAGAGGTCTACAATGAGCAGTTCTTC.

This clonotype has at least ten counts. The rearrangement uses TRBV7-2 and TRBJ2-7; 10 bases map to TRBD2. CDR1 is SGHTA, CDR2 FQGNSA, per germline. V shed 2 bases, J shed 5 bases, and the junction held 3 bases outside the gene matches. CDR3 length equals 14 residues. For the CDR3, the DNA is TGTGCCAGCAGCTTAAGGCTAGCGGGAGACGAGCAGTACTTC. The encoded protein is CASSLRLAGDEQYF.

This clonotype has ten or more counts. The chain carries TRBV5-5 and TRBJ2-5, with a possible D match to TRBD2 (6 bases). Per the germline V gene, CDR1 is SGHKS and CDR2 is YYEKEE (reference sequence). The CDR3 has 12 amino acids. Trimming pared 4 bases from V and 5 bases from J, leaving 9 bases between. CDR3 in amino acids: CASSGSGETQYF. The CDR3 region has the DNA TGTGCCAGCAGCGGCAGCGGGGAGACCCAGTACTTC. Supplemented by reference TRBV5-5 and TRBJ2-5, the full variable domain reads DAGVTQSPTHLIKTRGQQVTLRCSPISGHKSVSWYQQVLGQGPQFIFQYYEKEERGRGNFPDRFSARQFPNYSSELNVNALLLGDSALYLCASSGSGETQYFGPGTRLLVL.

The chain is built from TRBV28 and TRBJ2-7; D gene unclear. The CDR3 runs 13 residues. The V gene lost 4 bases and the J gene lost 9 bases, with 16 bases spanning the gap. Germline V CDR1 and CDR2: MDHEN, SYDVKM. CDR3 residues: CASSSRRRVRQYF. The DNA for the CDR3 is TGTGCCAGCAGTTCCCGTCGGCGCGTTCGGCAGTACTTC.

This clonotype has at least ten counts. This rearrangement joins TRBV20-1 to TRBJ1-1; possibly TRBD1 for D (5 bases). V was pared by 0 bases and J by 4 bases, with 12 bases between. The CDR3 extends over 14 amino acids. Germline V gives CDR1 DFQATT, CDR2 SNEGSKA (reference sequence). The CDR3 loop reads CSAREVGGGTEAFF. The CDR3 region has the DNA TGCAGTGCTAGAGAAGTGGGGGGGGGCACTGAAGCTTTCTTT.

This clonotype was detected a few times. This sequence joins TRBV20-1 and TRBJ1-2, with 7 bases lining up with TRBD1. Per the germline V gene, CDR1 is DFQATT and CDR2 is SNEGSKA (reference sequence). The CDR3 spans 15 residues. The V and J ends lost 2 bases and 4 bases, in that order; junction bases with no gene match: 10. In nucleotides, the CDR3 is TGCAGTGCTAGATGGGGGCAGGGGGGAGTCTATGGCTACACCTTC. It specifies CSARWGQGGVYGYTF.

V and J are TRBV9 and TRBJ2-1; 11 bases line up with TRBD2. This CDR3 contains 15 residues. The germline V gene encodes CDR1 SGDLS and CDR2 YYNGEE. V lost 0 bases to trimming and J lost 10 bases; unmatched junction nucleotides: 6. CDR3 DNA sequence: TGTGCCAGCAGCGTAGCTAGCGGGGGGCCCCGAGAGCAGTTCTTC. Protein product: CASSVASGGPREQFF.

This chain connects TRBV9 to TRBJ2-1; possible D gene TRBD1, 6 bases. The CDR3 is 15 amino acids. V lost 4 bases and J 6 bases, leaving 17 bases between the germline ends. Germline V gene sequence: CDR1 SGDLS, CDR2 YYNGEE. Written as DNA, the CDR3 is TGTGCCAGCAGCAACGACGTTCAGGACAGCAATGAGCAGTTCTTC. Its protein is CASSNDVQDSNEQFF.